This T cell receptor beta chain comes out of a study of T cells in localized non-small cell lung cancer. Turning to this clone: No antigen is known for it.

Findings of the study overall: The appearance of a median roughly 58 of the top 100 tumor clones was seen in adjacent lung.

This table comes from immunoSEQ multiplex PCR, and its TCRdb copy is limited to in-frame clones, with some not included. The sample yields fewer than 45,000 clones, 86% seen once. Sequencing was performed on peripheral blood, taken before any cancer treatment. The sequence was collected from a woman aged 18 to 55 with stage III lung adenocarcinoma.

The CDR3 coding sequence is TGTGCCAGCGGAGACGGTTGGGGCTACACCTTC. Translation gives CASGDGWGYTF. The V call is TRBV9, the J call TRBJ1-2; no firm D call. Germline V gives CDR1 SGDLS, CDR2 YYNGEE. Trimming took off 7 bases at V and 8 bases at J, with 12 bases between the two ends. The length of the CDR3 is 11 residues.